The 27 T cell receptor beta chains below come from one sample, sequenced in a study of cytomegalovirus exposure and HLA in healthy donors. Clones were read by immunoSEQ multiplex PCR, and TCRdb kept only the in-frame ones, dropping some. Of about 340,000 clones in the sample, roughly 88% were seen once. The material sequenced was PBMCs. The receptors stem from a woman aged 18 to 35 in good health and CMV-seronegative.

This clone was observed a single time. The chain recombines TRBV29-1 with TRBJ2-1; no firm D call. Germline CDR1 reads SQVTM; CDR2 reads ANQGSEA. Trimming cost V 2 bases and J 6 bases, with 5 bases left between them. CDR3 length: 11 amino acids. The CDR3 reads CSVENSNEQFF. The CDR3 region has the DNA TGCAGCGTTGAAAACAGCAATGAGCAGTTCTTC.

V and J are TRBV28 and TRBJ1-1, with D hard to call. V was pared by 3 bases and J by 4 bases, with 12 bases between. The CDR3 spans 14 residues. From germline, CDR1 is MDHEN and CDR2 SYDVKM. CDR3 residues: CASSLPQGGTEAFF. The CDR3, as DNA: TGTGCCAGCAGTTTGCCTCAAGGAGGCACTGAAGCTTTCTTT.

The genes are TRBV28 and TRBJ1-5, with D hard to call. The V gene lost 6 bases and the J gene lost 4 bases, with 13 bases spanning the gap. In germline, CDR1 is MDHEN, CDR2 SYDVKM. The CDR3 spans 14 residues. CDR3 amino acids: CASSLESGNQPQHF. Here the CDR3 DNA reads TGTGCCAGCAGCTTAGAGTCCGGGAATCAGCCCCAGCATTTT.

This clone appeared once. This rearrangement joins TRBV28 to TRBJ1-4, with 10 bases fitting TRBD1. Trimming took 5 bases from V and 8 from J; bases not matched to a gene: 8. CDR3 size: 15 residues. CDR1 is MDHEN, CDR2 SYDVKM, per germline. As DNA, the CDR3 is TGTGCCAGCAGTACCCCGGGACAGGGGAGGGAAAAACTGTTTTTT. This translates into CASSTPGQGREKLFF. The whole variable domain, remainder taken from reference TRBV28 and TRBJ1-4, is DVKVTQSSRYLVKRTGEKVFLECVQDMDHENMFWYRQDPGLGLRLIYFSYDVKMKEKGDIPEGYSVSREKKERFSLILESASTNQTSMYLCASSTPGQGREKLFFGSGTQLSVL.

This sequence joins TRBV15 and TRBJ1-2; D is unclear. V lost 4 bases and J 4 bases, leaving 10 bases between the germline ends. There are 13 residues in the CDR3. Germline CDR1 reads LNHNV; CDR2 reads YYDKDF (reference sequence). The CDR3, as DNA: TGTGCCACCAGCAACAATGAACCCTATGGCTACACCTTC. Translation gives CATSNNEPYGYTF.

This sequence joins TRBV4-1 and TRBJ1-2; D possibly corresponds to TRBD1 (6 bases). Germline V gene lookup returns CDR1 MGHRA and CDR2 YSYEKL. The CDR3 sequence is 13 residues long. Trimming stripped 3 bases from V and 2 bases from J, with 7 bases between. The CDR3, as DNA: TGCGCCAGCAGCCAGGGGACAAACTATGGCTACACCTTC. It specifies CASSQGTNYGYTF.

Relative to its sample, this clone is medium-sized (0.01 to 0.1%). The chain recombines TRBV5-1 with TRBJ2-2; D is perhaps TRBD1 (5 bases). The V and J ends lost 5 bases and 3 bases respectively, with 14 bases between them. CDR1 is SGHRS and CDR2 is YFSETQ in the germline V gene. CDR3 length: 15 residues. The DNA for the CDR3 is TGCGCCAGCAGAGGGAAAGGGGCTGACACCGGGGAGCTGTTTTTT. It is translated as CASRGKGADTGELFF.

This chain connects TRBV2 to TRBJ2-7; TRBD2 aligns across 10 bases. Germline assignment: CDR1 SNHLY and CDR2 FYNNEI. Unmatched junction bases numbered 2, after V lost 7 bases and J lost 5 bases. CDR3 size: 12 residues. CDR3 sequence reads: CASIAGGNEQYF. CDR3 DNA sequence: TGTGCCAGCATAGCGGGAGGAAACGAGCAGTACTTC.

The gene calls are TRBV19 and TRBJ1-1; D may be TRBD1 (5 bases). The CDR3 is 13 amino acids. V was trimmed by 6 bases and J by 4 bases, leaving 12 bases between them. CDR1 is LNHDA, CDR2 SQIVND, per germline (reference sequence). The CDR3 DNA sequence: TGTGCCAGTAGCGCAGGGTCGATCACTGAAGCTTTCTTT. Translating it yields CASSAGSITEAFF.

The CDR3 coding sequence is TGCGCCAGCAGCTTGGAGGGACAGGGTGGGGAGACCCAGTACTTC. This translates into CASSLEGQGGETQYF. The chain recombines TRBV5-1 with TRBJ2-5, with 9 bases that match TRBD1. V lost 0 bases and J lost 5; bases outside the gene matches: 5. This CDR3 comprises 15 residues. The germline gives CDR1 SGHRS, CDR2 YFSETQ.

The rearrangement uses TRBV2 and TRBJ2-7; 8 bases fit TRBD1. Trimming cost V 2 bases and J 3 bases; bases outside gene matches: 3. This CDR3 is built from 14 residues. Germline lookup yields CDR1 SNHLY and CDR2 FYNNEI. The CDR3 nucleotides read TGTGCCAGCAGTGAACGAACAGGGGGCTACGAGCAGTACTTC. It yields the protein CASSERTGGYEQYF.

V and J are TRBV2 and TRBJ1-1; D ambiguous. Germline lookup yields CDR1 SNHLY and CDR2 FYNNEI. The CDR3 is made up of 15 amino acids. Trimming stripped 4 bases from V and 1 base from J, with 13 bases between. The CDR3 region is CASSVSQPPNTEAFF. CDR3 nucleotide sequence: TGTGCCAGCAGTGTCTCACAGCCACCGAACACTGAAGCTTTCTTT.

This clone has more than one count but fewer than ten. The rearrangement uses TRBV18 and TRBJ2-7, with D perhaps matching TRBD2 (6 bases). Germline V gene data show CDR1 as KGHSH and CDR2 as LQKENI. V lost 1 base and J lost 2, with 9 bases in between. The CDR3 extends over 14 amino acids. The CDR3 protein is CASSPRDWTYEQYF. Here the CDR3 DNA reads TGTGCCAGCTCACCACGGGACTGGACCTACGAGCAGTACTTC.

The chain carries TRBV27 and TRBJ1-1; TRBD1 aligns across 11 bases. Germline V lookup: CDR1 MNHEY, CDR2 SMNVEV (reference sequence). Losses at the gene ends were 4 bases for V and 7 bases for J; bases not matched to a gene: 17. This CDR3 has 18 residues. The CDR3 nucleotides read TGTGCCAGCAGTTCCGACTTACGGGACAGGGGGTTTGGGAGTGAAGCTTTCTTT. This gives the protein CASSSDLRDRGFGSEAFF.

V is TRBV9 and J is TRBJ2-7; TRBD2 is a possible D gene (6 bases). CDR1 is SGDLS and CDR2 is YYNGEE in the germline V gene. The ends were cut back, 4 bases at V and 6 bases at J, with 20 bases in the middle. The CDR3 extends over 15 amino acids. DNA for the CDR3: TGTGCCAGCAGCCCCCTCCCCGGGAGTGGGCGCGAGCAGTACTTC. Amino acids: CASSPLPGSGREQYF.

The gene calls are TRBV10-2 and TRBJ2-7; TRBD2 matches 10 bases. Germline V gene data show CDR1 as WSHSY and CDR2 as SAAADI. The CDR3 sequence is 15 residues long. Losses at the gene ends were 4 bases for V and 2 bases for J; bases not matched to a gene: 5. CDR3 sequence: CASSGKAGGPYEQYF. The CDR3 DNA reads as TGCGCCAGCAGTGGGAAAGCGGGAGGGCCCTACGAGCAGTACTTC.

V gene TRBV27 combines with J gene TRBJ2-1; D gene unclear. Germline V gives CDR1 MNHEY, CDR2 SMNVEV (reference sequence). V was clipped by 10 bases and J by 7 bases, with 11 bases between them. The CDR3 is 11 amino acids. CDR3 coding DNA: TGTGCCACCTCACAACCGAATGAGCAGTTCTTC. Encoded protein: CATSQPNEQFF.

The chain combines TRBV7-9 with TRBJ1-5, with D maybe TRBD1 (6 bases). Trimming took off 3 bases at V and 6 bases at J, with 12 bases between the two ends. Germline CDR1 and CDR2: SEHNR and FQNEAQ (reference sequence). The CDR3 length is 14 residues. This chain's CDR3 is CASSFGQSGQPQHF. The CDR3 DNA reads TGTGCCAGCAGCTTTGGACAGTCCGGTCAGCCCCAGCATTTT.

This clone was detected once. The V gene is TRBV7-2, the J gene TRBJ1-2; possibly TRBD1 for D (6 bases). This CDR3 has 15 amino acids. CDR1 and CDR2 (germline): SGHTA, FQGNSA. The V and J ends lost 0 bases and 8 bases respectively, with 16 bases between them. The CDR3 DNA sequence: TGTGCCAGCAGCTTAGCGGGAACAGGGAGAGTCGGCTACACCTTC. It is translated as CASSLAGTGRVGYTF.

The V and J genes are TRBV30 and TRBJ1-1, with TRBD1 matching over 7 bases. With 0 bases clipped from V and 1 base from J, the junction kept 2 bases outside the gene matches. CDR1 and CDR2 (germline): GTSNPN, SVGIG (reference sequence). The CDR3 extends over 14 amino acids. The CDR3 loop reads CAWSVGGGNTEAFF. CDR3 nucleotide sequence: TGTGCCTGGAGTGTAGGGGGCGGGAACACTGAAGCTTTCTTT.

This chain links TRBV10-3 with TRBJ2-1; 10 positions agree with TRBD2. This CDR3 spans 15 amino acids. Trimming removed 2 bases from V and 5 bases from J; junction bases left unmatched: 3. The germline V gene has CDR1 ENHRY and CDR2 SYGVKD. The CDR3 sequence: CAISERLAGHNEQFF. DNA for the CDR3: TGTGCCATCAGTGAGCGACTAGCGGGCCACAATGAGCAGTTCTTC.

V and J are TRBV2 and TRBJ2-3; 8 positions agree with TRBD1. J was trimmed by 6 bases and V by 1 base; bases with no gene match: 3. The CDR3 consists of 14 residues. The germline V gene has CDR1 SNHLY and CDR2 FYNNEI. Here the CDR3 reads CASSEGTGIDTQYF. CDR3 nucleotides: TGTGCCAGCAGTGAAGGGACAGGGATCGATACGCAGTATTTT.

The chain is built from TRBV27 and TRBJ1-4; D not resolved. This CDR3 is 14 amino acids long. The germline gives CDR1 MNHEY, CDR2 SMNVEV (reference sequence). The V end was cut by 5 bases, the J end by 1 base, with 8 bases between. Here the CDR3 reads CASSLTGTNEKLFF. CDR3 coding DNA: TGTGCCAGCAGTCTCACGGGAACTAATGAAAAACTGTTTTTT.

The gene calls are TRBV25-1 and TRBJ2-3, with D perhaps matching TRBD2 (6 bases). This CDR3 is built from 15 residues. V was cut by 5 bases and J by 5 bases, with 17 bases left in between. The germline gives CDR1 MGHDK, CDR2 SYGVNS. CDR3 sequence (DNA): TGTGCCAGCAGTCCCTTTTGGGGAGGAAAAGATACGCAGTATTTT. Translating gives CASSPFWGGKDTQYF.

This clone appeared a single time. The chain has TRBV4-1 and TRBJ2-7, with D possibly being TRBD1 (7 bases). The V gene's germline CDR1 is MGHRA and CDR2 YSYEKL. The CDR3 loop spans 14 amino acids. V lost 4 bases, J lost 0 bases, and 10 bases lay in between. DNA of the CDR3: TGCGCCAGCAGCCGCGGGACAGCCTCCTACGAGCAGTACTTC. Translation: CASSRGTASYEQYF.

The J gene is TRBJ2-7, the V gene TRBV7-9, with D possibly TRBD2 on 6 matching bases. Germline V CDR1 and CDR2: SEHNR, FQNEAQ (reference sequence). The CDR3 is made up of 15 amino acids. Between the trimmed V and J ends, which lost 4 bases and 2 bases, there was a span of 15 bases. Here the CDR3 reads CASSSDSGSPYEQYF. The CDR3 DNA sequence: TGTGCCAGCAGCTCCGATAGCGGTTCTCCCTACGAGCAGTACTTC.

The genes are TRBV29-1 and TRBJ2-7; D perhaps matches TRBD1 (5 bases). Germline V gives CDR1 SQVTM, CDR2 ANQGSEA. This CDR3 region has 14 residues. The V gene lost 4 bases and the J gene lost 1 base, with 14 bases spanning the gap. Written as DNA, the CDR3 is TGCAGCGTTGGGTTGTTGGACAAGTCCTACGAGCAGTACTTC. This gives the protein CSVGLLDKSYEQYF.